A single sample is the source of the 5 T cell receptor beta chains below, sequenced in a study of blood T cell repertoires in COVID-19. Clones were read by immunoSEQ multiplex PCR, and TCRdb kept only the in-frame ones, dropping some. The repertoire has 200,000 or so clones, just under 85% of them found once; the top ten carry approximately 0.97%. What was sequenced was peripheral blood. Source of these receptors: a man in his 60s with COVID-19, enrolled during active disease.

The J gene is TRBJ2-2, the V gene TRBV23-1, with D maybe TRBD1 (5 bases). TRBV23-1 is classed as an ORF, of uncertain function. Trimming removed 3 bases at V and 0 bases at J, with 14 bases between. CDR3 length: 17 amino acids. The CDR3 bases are TGCGCCAGCAGTCACCCGGATTTGACAGCGAACACCGGGGAGCTGTTTTTT. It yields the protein CASSHPDLTANTGELFF.

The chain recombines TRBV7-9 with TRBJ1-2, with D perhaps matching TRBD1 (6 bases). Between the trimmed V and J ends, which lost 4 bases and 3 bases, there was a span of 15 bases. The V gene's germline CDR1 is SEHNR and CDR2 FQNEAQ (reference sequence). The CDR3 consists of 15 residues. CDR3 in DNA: TGTGCCAGCAGCTCGGTCAGGGGATCGGACTATGGCTACACCTTC. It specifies CASSSVRGSDYGYTF.

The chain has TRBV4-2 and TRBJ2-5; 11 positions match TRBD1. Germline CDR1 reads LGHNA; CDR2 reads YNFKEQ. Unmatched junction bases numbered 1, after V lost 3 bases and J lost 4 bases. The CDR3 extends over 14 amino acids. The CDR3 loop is CASSQGQGGETQYF. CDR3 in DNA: TGTGCCAGCAGCCAGGGACAGGGGGGAGAGACCCAGTACTTC.

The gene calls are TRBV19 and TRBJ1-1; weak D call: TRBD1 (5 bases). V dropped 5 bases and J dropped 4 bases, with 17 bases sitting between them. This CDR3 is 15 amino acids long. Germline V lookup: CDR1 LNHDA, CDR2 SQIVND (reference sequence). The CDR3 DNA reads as TGTGCCAGTAGTGCCACCCCCCAGGGTGGCACTGAAGCTTTCTTT. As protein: CASSATPQGGTEAFF.

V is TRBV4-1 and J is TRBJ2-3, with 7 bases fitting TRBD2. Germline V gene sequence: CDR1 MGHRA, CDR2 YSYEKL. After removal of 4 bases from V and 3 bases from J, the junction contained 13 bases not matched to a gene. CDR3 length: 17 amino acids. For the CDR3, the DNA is TGCGCCAGCAGCCGGGAGCGGGACTCACAAGGAACAGATACGCAGTATTTT. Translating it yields CASSRERDSQGTDTQYF.